The 29 T cell receptor beta chains below come from one sample, sequenced in a study of patients and donors after allogeneic stem cell transplantation. Each CDR3 protein is one row after TCRdb ran MiXCR on the RT-PCR reads. The sample consists of roughly 230,000 distinct CDR3 sequences, less than 15% of them appearing once. The sequencing input was blood, either unsorted or a sorted T cell fraction (not recorded which). Receptors were obtained from a human donor who was either an allogeneic HSCT recipient or a stem cell or donor lymphocyte infusion donor (not recorded which). It is not recorded whose cells these are; they may come from a transplant donor.

This clonotype was detected only a few times. The chain recombines TRBV12-3 or TRBV12-4 with TRBJ2-1; 10 bases line up with TRBD2. This CDR3 has 15 residues. After removal of 4 bases from V and 5 bases from J, the junction contained 5 bases not matched to a gene. The CDR3, as DNA: TGTGCCAGCAGTTCAGGACTAGCGGCCAACAATGAGCAGTTCTTC. It yields the protein CASSSGLAANNEQFF.

This clonotype was seen at least ten times. The CDR3: CASSPGGLAGGPEQYF. CDR3 DNA sequence: TGCGCCAGCAGCCCGGGGGGACTAGCGGGAGGGCCCGAGCAGTACTTC. The chain carries TRBV5-1 and TRBJ2-7; 16 bases match TRBD2. The CDR3 spans 16 residues. CDR1 and CDR2 from the germline V gene are SGHRS and YFSETQ. Trimming at V came to 4 bases and at J to 6 bases, leaving 7 bases not matched to a gene.

This clonotype came up a few times. J is TRBJ2-3 and V is TRBV24-1; 9 bases are shared with TRBD2. CDR1 KGHDR and CDR2 SFDVKD come from the germline V gene. The CDR3 has 16 amino acids. With V trimmed by 1 base and J by 5 bases, 6 bases remained unmatched. CDR3 in amino acids: CATSDFQAGGVDTQYF. The CDR3 DNA sequence: TGTGCCACCAGTGATTTCCAAGCGGGAGGTGTAGATACGCAGTATTTT.

This clonotype was detected many times. The chain joins TRBV7-9 to TRBJ1-2, with a tentative D call TRBD1 (6 bases). Germline values: CDR1 SEHNR, CDR2 FQNEAQ (reference sequence). This CDR3 spans 12 amino acids. The V and J ends lost 3 bases and 8 bases respectively, with 10 bases between them. CDR3 DNA: TGTGCCAGCAGCTTTAACAGGGAAGGCTACACCTTC. This codes for CASSFNREGYTF.

This chain connects TRBV18 to TRBJ2-2, with 7 bases identical to TRBD2. The CDR3 length is 19 residues. Germline V gene lookup returns CDR1 KGHSH and CDR2 LQKENI. V trimming: 1 base; J trimming: 0 bases; junction bases outside the gene matches: 11. The CDR3 region has the DNA TGTGCCAGCTCACCACGGGTCCTAGCGGCAAATTCGAACACCGGGGAGCTGTTTTTT. Protein: CASSPRVLAANSNTGELFF.

This chain connects TRBV20-1 to TRBJ2-5; D uncertain. Trimming removed 2 bases at V and 2 bases at J, with 9 bases between. The CDR3 has 13 amino acids. Germline assignment: CDR1 DFQATT and CDR2 SNEGSKA (reference sequence). CDR3 sequence: CSARPDGQETQYF. CDR3 sequence (DNA): TGCAGTGCTAGACCCGACGGGCAAGAGACCCAGTACTTC.

This clonotype was counted many times. The CDR3 spells CAISARTERELFF. In DNA, the CDR3 is TGTGCCATCAGTGCCCGGACTGAGCGGGAGCTGTTTTTT. This sequence joins TRBV10-3 and TRBJ2-2, with D possibly being TRBD2 (5 bases). The CDR3 extends over 13 amino acids. V lost 4 bases to trimming and J lost 9 bases, with 12 bases between them. Germline-derived CDR1 and CDR2 are ENHRY and SYGVKD.

This clonotype was picked up many times. The chain is built from TRBV3-1 and TRBJ2-7, with 12 bases matching TRBD2. The CDR3 covers 17 residues. Germline CDR1 is LGHDT and CDR2 is YNNKEL (reference sequence). The J segment lost 6 bases and the V segment lost 0 bases, leaving 9 bases of the junction unmatched. The DNA for the CDR3 is TGTGCCAGCAGCCAAGATCTTCTCGGGGGACTAGCGGGCGAGCAGTACTTC. The encoded protein is CASSQDLLGGLAGEQYF.

The table lists this clonotype with many counts. The CDR3 reads CASKLAEETQYF. The CDR3, as DNA: TGTGCCAGCAAACTAGCTGAAGAGACCCAGTACTTC. The chain employs TRBV2 and TRBJ2-5; D perhaps matches TRBD2 (6 bases). CDR1 and CDR2 from the germline V gene are SNHLY and FYNNEI. Trimming removed 7 bases at V and 3 bases at J, with 9 bases between. The CDR3 spans 12 residues.

In this sample, this clonotype turned up a few times. V gene TRBV15 combines with J gene TRBJ1-4; D unresolved. Trimming took off 5 bases at V and 4 bases at J, with 8 bases between the two ends. The CDR3 is made up of 13 amino acids. Germline V lookup: CDR1 LNHNV, CDR2 YYDKDF (reference sequence). CDR3 sequence (DNA): TGTGCCACCAGCTGGGGAGATAATGAAAAACTGTTTTTT. Its protein product is CATSWGDNEKLFF.

There are many counts of this clonotype. The chain has TRBV7-2 and TRBJ1-5, with 9 bases matching TRBD1. This CDR3 comprises 15 residues. In germline, CDR1 is SGHTA, CDR2 FQGNSA. The junction had 7 bases not matched to a gene; V was cut back by 6 bases and J by 4 bases. CDR3 in amino acids: CASSPGQGKNQPQHF. The CDR3 nucleotides read TGTGCCAGCAGTCCAGGACAGGGGAAGAATCAGCCCCAGCATTTT.

In this sample, this clonotype turned up a few times. This chain joins TRBV11-2 and TRBJ2-1, with D unclear. Trimming took 8 bases from V and 8 from J, leaving 10 bases between them. Looked up from germline, CDR1 is SGHAT and CDR2 is FQNNGV. There are 11 residues in the CDR3. In nucleotides, the CDR3 is TGTGCCAGCGGCGCATTACATGAGCAGTTCTTC. It encodes CASGALHEQFF.

This clonotype turned up a few times. The rearrangement links TRBV5-5 to TRBJ2-3, with 7 bases identical to TRBD2. With V trimmed by 4 bases and J by 3 bases, 8 bases remained unmatched. Looked up from germline, CDR1 is SGHKS and CDR2 is YYEKEE (reference sequence). The CDR3 runs 15 residues. CDR3 protein: CASSAGLVKTDTQYF. CDR3 in DNA: TGTGCCAGCAGCGCCGGACTAGTGAAAACAGATACGCAGTATTTT.

Ten or more counts support this clonotype. The V call is TRBV20-1, the J call TRBJ1-5, with D tentatively TRBD1 (5 bases). Germline CDR1 and CDR2: DFQATT and SNEGSKA (reference sequence). Trimming left V 7 bases short and J 1 base short, with 14 bases between. CDR3 length equals 14 residues. DNA of the CDR3: TGCAGTGTACGGGGGGGAACGAGCAATCAGCCCCAGCATTTT. It encodes CSVRGGTSNQPQHF.

This chain connects TRBV10-3 to TRBJ2-7; 10 bases map to TRBD1. Germline V CDR1 and CDR2: ENHRY, SYGVKD. CDR3 size: 14 residues. Trimming at V came to 10 bases and at J to 2 bases, leaving 8 bases not matched to a gene. The CDR3 coding sequence is TGTGCCACCAAGGGACAGGGGCCTACCTACGAGCAGTACTTC. This codes for CATKGQGPTYEQYF.

This clonotype came up a few times. The genes are TRBV7-3 and TRBJ2-3; 7 bases agree with TRBD2. The CDR3 is 13 amino acids. Losses at the gene ends were 1 base for V and 7 bases for J; bases not matched to a gene: 2. Germline CDR1 SGHTA, CDR2 FQGTGA. The CDR3: CASSLRRGYTQYF. As DNA, the CDR3 is TGTGCCAGCAGCTTAAGGCGGGGGTATACGCAGTATTTT.

The chain has TRBV4-1 and TRBJ2-1; TRBD2 agrees at 15 bases. The V segment lost 3 bases and the J segment 5 bases; nucleotides outside the gene matches: 8. CDR1 and CDR2 from the germline V gene are MGHRA and YSYEKL. This CDR3 comprises 18 residues. The CDR3 is CASSQGPRTSGRDNEQFF. CDR3 in DNA: TGCGCCAGCAGCCAGGGGCCCCGGACTAGCGGGAGGGACAATGAGCAGTTCTTC.

This clonotype was counted only a few times. The chain uses TRBV20-1 and TRBJ2-3; 12 bases are shared with TRBD2. This CDR3 contains 15 residues. V dropped 6 bases and J dropped 1; count of bases not matched to a gene: 5. CDR1 DFQATT and CDR2 SNEGSKA come from the germline V gene (reference sequence). This CDR3 reads CSALRLAGGTDTQYF. The CDR3 DNA is TGCAGTGCCCTAAGACTAGCGGGGGGCACAGATACGCAGTATTTT.

This clonotype has just a few counts. V is TRBV2 and J is TRBJ2-5, with 10 bases that match TRBD2. The CDR3 has 15 amino acids. V trimming: 4 bases; J trimming: 5 bases; junction bases outside the gene matches: 7. Germline CDR1 is SNHLY and CDR2 is FYNNEI. CDR3 sequence (DNA): TGTGCCAGCAGTGGCCCAGCGGGAGGGCGTGAGACCCAGTACTTC. Protein product: CASSGPAGGRETQYF.

This clonotype was picked up a small number of times. CDR3 region: CASSLDPPTGELFF. CDR3 in DNA: TGTGCCAGCAGCCTCGATCCCCCCACCGGGGAGCTGTTTTTT. The genes are TRBV2 and TRBJ2-2; D is unresolved. CDR1 is SNHLY, CDR2 FYNNEI, per germline. The CDR3 runs 14 residues. Trimming cost V 6 bases and J 4 bases, with 12 bases left between them.

This clonotype was observed a single time. This chain joins TRBV30 and TRBJ1-6, with D perhaps matching TRBD1 (5 bases). The CDR3 length is 18 residues. Trimming took off 2 bases at V and 4 bases at J, with 21 bases between the two ends. Germline-derived CDR1 and CDR2 are GTSNPN and SVGIG (reference sequence). This CDR3 is CAWSPPGVGGGYNSPLHF. CDR3 sequence (DNA): TGTGCCTGGAGTCCCCCGGGAGTCGGGGGGGGGTATAATTCACCCCTCCACTTT. Together with reference TRBV30 and TRBJ1-6, the CDR3 gives the full variable domain: SQTIHQWPATLVQPVGSPLSLECTVEGTSNPNLYWYRQAAGRGLQLLFYSVGIGQISSEVPQNLSASRPQDRQFILSSKKLLLSDSGFYLCAWSPPGVGGGYNSPLHFGNGTRLTVT.

This clonotype appeared a few times. V and J are TRBV18 and TRBJ1-2; D not certain. CDR1 is KGHSH, CDR2 LQKENI, per germline. The CDR3 covers 12 residues. Trimming left V 2 bases short and J 3 bases short, with 4 bases between. This CDR3 reads CASSPRDYGYTF. For the CDR3, the DNA is TGTGCCAGCTCACCAAGGGACTATGGCTACACCTTC. The full variable domain, in which reference TRBV18 and TRBJ1-2 provide the parts outside the CDR3, is NAGVMQNPRHLVRRRGQEARLRCSPMKGHSHVYWYRQLPEEGLKFMVYLQKENIIDESGMPKERFSAEFPKEGPSILRIQQVVRGDSAAYFCASSPRDYGYTFGSGTRLTVV.

There are a few counts of this clonotype. V gene TRBV18 combines with J gene TRBJ1-1; D may be TRBD1 (6 bases). Germline CDR1 is KGHSH and CDR2 is LQKENI. V lost 3 bases and J lost 2, with 16 bases in between. The CDR3 has 16 residues. CDR3 sequence: CASSPKITGYNTEAFF. CDR3 in DNA: TGTGCCAGCTCACCTAAAATAACAGGGTATAACACTGAAGCTTTCTTT.

The chain has TRBV27 and TRBJ2-3, with 7 bases lining up with TRBD1. Germline CDR1 is MNHEY and CDR2 is SMNVEV (reference sequence). Trimming at V came to 5 bases and at J to 5 bases, leaving 4 bases not matched to a gene. CDR3 length: 13 amino acids. Written as DNA, the CDR3 is TGTGCCAGCAGTGACAGGGTGGGAGATACGCAGTATTTT. Protein: CASSDRVGDTQYF.

This clonotype was observed at least ten times. The rearrangement joins TRBV6-2 or TRBV6-3 to TRBJ2-7, with D perhaps TRBD1 or TRBD2 (5 bases each). V shed 2 bases and J shed 7 bases, with 15 bases lying between them. CDR1 and CDR2 from the germline V gene are MNHEY and SVGEGT. The CDR3 is 14 amino acids. This chain's CDR3 is CASSYGTGLREQYF. The CDR3 coding sequence is TGTGCCAGCAGTTACGGGACCGGACTCAGGGAGCAGTACTTC.

In its sample, this clonotype was seen many times. J is TRBJ2-1 and V is TRBV4-2, with a tentative D call TRBD2 (7 bases). The CDR3 is made up of 13 amino acids. In germline, CDR1 is LGHNA, CDR2 YNFKEQ. Trimming left V 1 base short and J 8 bases short, with 9 bases between. The CDR3 is CASSQAGGDEQFF. DNA of the CDR3: TGTGCCAGCAGCCAAGCGGGGGGCGATGAGCAGTTCTTC.

This clonotype occurred many times. The V gene is TRBV12-3 or TRBV12-4, the J gene TRBJ2-1, with D perhaps TRBD1 or TRBD2 (5 bases each). The CDR3 spans 17 residues. Deletions cut 2 bases from V and 6 bases from J, with 20 bases between. This chain's CDR3 is CASSLLPGTASPNEQFF. The CDR3 DNA follows: TGTGCCAGCAGTTTACTTCCCGGGACGGCCTCTCCCAATGAGCAGTTCTTC.

This chain connects TRBV24-1 to TRBJ1-1; D perhaps matches TRBD1 (5 bases). The CDR3 has 15 amino acids. Germline loops: CDR1 KGHDR, CDR2 SFDVKD. V was trimmed by 2 bases and J by 6 bases, leaving 15 bases between them. The CDR3 region has the DNA TGTGCCACCAGTGATTCGGCAGGAGGGGAGGCTGAAGCTTTCTTT. Protein: CATSDSAGGEAEAFF.

This clonotype was seen repeatedly, ten times or more. This chain joins TRBV3-1 and TRBJ2-5, with 12 bases aligning to TRBD2. The V and J ends lost 0 bases and 5 bases, in that order; junction bases with no gene match: 16. Per the germline V gene, CDR1 is LGHDT and CDR2 is YNNKEL (reference sequence). CDR3 size: 20 residues. The CDR3 is CASSQDLAGGPILSLETQYF. For the CDR3, the DNA is TGTGCCAGCAGCCAAGATCTAGCGGGGGGGCCGATCCTTTCCCTGGAGACCCAGTACTTC.